This TCR beta chain was identified in a study of CD8 T cells in ankylosing spondylitis. Study-wide points: Eight or nine highly homologous variants formed a TCR beta motif that appeared characteristic of ankylosing spondylitis blood.

This clonotype showed up many times. Its antigen is undetermined. It was by quantitative 5'-RACE with molecular barcodes that TCR beta libraries were made. TCRdb redid the calling of the 5' RACE reads with MiXCR, one entry per CDR3 protein. The table records roughly 86,000 distinct CDR3 sequences, approximately 9% of them present only once. Trimming left V 5 bases short and J 1 base short, with 12 bases between. In germline, CDR1 is SEHNR, CDR2 FQNEAQ (reference sequence). This CDR3 region has 15 residues. Sequencing was carried out using blood, either unsorted or a sorted T cell fraction (not recorded which). This clonotype was sampled from a male donor with ankylosing spondylitis or in good health (not recorded which). The chain employs TRBV7-9 and TRBJ1-5, with D possibly TRBD1 on 5 matching bases. The CDR3 sequence: CASSPGRTSNQPQHF. CDR3 nucleotides: TGTGCCAGCAGCCCAGGGAGAACAAGCAATCAGCCCCAGCATTTT.